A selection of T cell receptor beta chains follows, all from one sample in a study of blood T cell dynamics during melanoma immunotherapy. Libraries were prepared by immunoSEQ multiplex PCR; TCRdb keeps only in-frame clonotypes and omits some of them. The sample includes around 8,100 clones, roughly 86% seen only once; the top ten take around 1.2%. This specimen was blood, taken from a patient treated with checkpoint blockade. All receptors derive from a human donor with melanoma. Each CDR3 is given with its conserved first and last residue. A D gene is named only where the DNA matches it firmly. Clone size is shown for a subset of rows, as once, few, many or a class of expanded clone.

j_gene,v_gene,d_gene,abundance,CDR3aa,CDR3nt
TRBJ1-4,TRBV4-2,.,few,CASSHDRATNEKLFF,TGTGCCAGCAGCCACGACAGAGCAACTAATGAAAAACTGTTTTTT
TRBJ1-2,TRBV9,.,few,CASSRDGRNGYTF,TGTGCCAGCAGCAGGGACGGGCGTAATGGCTACACCTTC
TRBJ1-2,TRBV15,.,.,CATSREAGLYGYTF,TGTGCCACCAGCAGAGAAGCAGGACTCTATGGCTACACCTTC
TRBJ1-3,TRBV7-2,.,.,CASSLSSGNTIYF,TGTGCCAGCAGCTTAAGCTCTGGAAACACCATATATTTT
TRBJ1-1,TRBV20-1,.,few,CSAVYTEAFF,TGCAGTGCTGTATACACTGAAGCTTTCTTT
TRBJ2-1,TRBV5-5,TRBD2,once,CASGPGLAVQQFF,TGTGCCAGCGGTCCGGGACTAGCGGTACAGCAGTTCTTC
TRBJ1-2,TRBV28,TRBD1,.,CASSPGGPYGYTF,TGTGCCAGCAGCCCAGGGGGACCGTATGGCTACACCTTC
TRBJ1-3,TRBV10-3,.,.,CAIRQASSGNTIYF,TGTGCCATCAGGCAGGCTTCCTCTGGAAACACCATATATTTT
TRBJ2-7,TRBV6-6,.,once,CASSYPHDEQYF,TGTGCCAGCAGTTACCCGCATGACGAGCAGTACTTC
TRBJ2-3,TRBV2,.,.,CAGSPGHGTDTQYF,TGTGCCGGCTCGCCCGGCCACGGCACAGATACGCAGTATTTT
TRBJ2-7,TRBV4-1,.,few,CASSQGAGPYEQYF,TGCGCCAGCAGCCAAGGCGCGGGCCCCTACGAGCAGTACTTC
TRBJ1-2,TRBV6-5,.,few,CASSYGAGQQDGYTF,TGTGCCAGCAGTTACGGCGCAGGGCAGCAGGATGGCTACACCTTC
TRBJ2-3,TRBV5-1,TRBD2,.,CASSPGLAEPTDTQYF,TGCGCCAGCAGCCCGGGACTAGCGGAGCCCACAGATACGCAGTATTTT
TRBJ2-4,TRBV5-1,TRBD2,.,CASSLGLAGAQQNIQYF,TGCGCCAGCAGCTTGGGACTAGCGGGAGCCCAACAAAACATTCAGTACTTC
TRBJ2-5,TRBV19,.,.,CASSPSYQETQYF,TGTGCCAGTAGTCCTAGCTACCAAGAGACCCAGTACTTC
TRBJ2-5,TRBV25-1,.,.,CASSEAGAPETQYF,TGTGCCAGCAGTGAAGCGGGGGCCCCAGAGACCCAGTACTTC
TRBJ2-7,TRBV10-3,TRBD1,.,CAISNYRGLNEQYF,TGTGCCATCAGTAATTACAGGGGGCTCAACGAGCAGTACTTC
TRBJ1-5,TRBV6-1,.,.,CASSDGRVGQPQHF,TGTGCCAGCAGTGACGGCAGGGTGGGTCAGCCCCAGCATTTT
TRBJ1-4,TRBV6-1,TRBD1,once,CASRPGQENEKLFF,TGTGCCAGCAGGCCGGGACAGGAGAATGAAAAACTGTTTTTT
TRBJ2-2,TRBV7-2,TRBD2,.,CASKEYGGGNTGELFF,TGTGCCAGCAAGGAGTACGGCGGGGGAAACACCGGGGAGCTGTTTTTT
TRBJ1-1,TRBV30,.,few,CAWSASEWTEAFF,TGTGCCTGGAGTGCGAGTGAATGGACTGAAGCTTTCTTT
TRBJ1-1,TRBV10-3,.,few,CAIRQDRVNTEAFF,TGTGCCATCAGGCAGGACAGAGTGAACACTGAAGCTTTCTTT
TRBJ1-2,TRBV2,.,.,CASTERGPYGYTF,TGTGCCAGCACCGAAAGGGGTCCCTATGGCTACACCTTC
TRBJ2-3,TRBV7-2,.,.,CASSFRTADTQYF,TGTGCCAGCAGCTTCAGGACTGCAGATACGCAGTATTTT
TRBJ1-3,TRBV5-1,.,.,CASSLQQGAGNTIYF,TGCGCCAGCAGCTTGCAACAGGGAGCAGGAAACACCATATATTTT
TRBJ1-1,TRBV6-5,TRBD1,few,CASRTTGGPEAFF,TGTGCCAGCAGGACCACAGGGGGCCCTGAAGCTTTCTTT
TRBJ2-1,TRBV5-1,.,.,CASSGTVSYNEQFF,TGCGCCAGCAGCGGGACGGTTTCCTACAATGAGCAGTTCTTC
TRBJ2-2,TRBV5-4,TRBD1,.,CASSFKTGRNTGELFF,TGTGCCAGCAGCTTTAAGACAGGGAGGAACACCGGGGAGCTGTTTTTT
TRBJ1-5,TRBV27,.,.,CASSMGTFGNQPQHF,TGTGCCAGCAGCATGGGGACTTTTGGCAATCAGCCCCAGCATTTT
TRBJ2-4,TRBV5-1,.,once,CASSPAGLAKNIQYF,TGCGCCAGCAGCCCAGCAGGGCTAGCCAAAAACATTCAGTACTTC
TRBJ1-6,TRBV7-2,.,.,CASSSRGSSYNSPLHF,TGTGCCAGCAGCTCTCGGGGGAGCTCCTATAATTCACCCCTCCACTTT
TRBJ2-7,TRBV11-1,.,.,CASSQDVGRQYF,TGTGCCAGCAGCCAAGACGTAGGACGGCAGTACTTC
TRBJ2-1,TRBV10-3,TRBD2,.,CAISDLSGASSYNEQFF,TGTGCCATCAGTGATTTGAGCGGGGCGAGCTCCTACAATGAGCAGTTCTTC
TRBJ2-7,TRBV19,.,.,CASSIIGGRGYEQYF,TGTGCCAGTAGTATAATCGGAGGGAGGGGGTACGAGCAGTACTTC
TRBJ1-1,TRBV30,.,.,CAWSGDTEAFF,TGTGCCTGGAGTGGGGACACTGAAGCTTTCTTT
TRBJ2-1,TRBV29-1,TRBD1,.,CSVRDRGWDNEQFF,TGCAGCGTTCGGGACAGGGGGTGGGACAATGAGCAGTTCTTC
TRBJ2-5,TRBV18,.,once,CASSPTGLEIETQYF,TGTGCCAGCTCACCGACGGGACTGGAGATAGAGACCCAGTACTTC
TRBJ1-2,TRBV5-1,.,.,CASSLGDKADGYTF,TGCGCCAGCAGCTTGGGGGACAAGGCGGACGGCTACACCTTC
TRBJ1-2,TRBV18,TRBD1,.,CASSPDRIHGYTF,TGTGCCAGCTCACCGGACAGGATTCATGGCTACACCTTC
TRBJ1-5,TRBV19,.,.,CASSARLNNQPQHF,TGTGCCAGTAGTGCAAGACTGAACAATCAGCCCCAGCATTTT
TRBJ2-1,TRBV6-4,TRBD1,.,CASSVGTDYNEQFF,TGTGCCAGCAGTGTTGGGACAGACTACAATGAGCAGTTCTTC
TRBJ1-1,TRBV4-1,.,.,CASSQVPPGAVNTEAFF,TGCGCCAGCAGCCAAGTTCCGCCCGGGGCAGTGAACACTGAAGCTTTCTTT
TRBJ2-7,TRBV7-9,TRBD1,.,CASSLGTGDSYEQYF,TGTGCCAGCAGCTTAGGGACAGGGGACTCCTACGAGCAGTACTTC
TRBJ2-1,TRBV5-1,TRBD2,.,CASSLRIAGGQSYNEQFF,TGCGCCAGCAGCCTCCGGATAGCGGGGGGGCAATCCTACAATGAGCAGTTCTTC
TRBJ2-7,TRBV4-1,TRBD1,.,CASSRGQGNYEQYF,TGCGCCAGCAGCAGAGGACAGGGTAACTACGAGCAGTACTTC
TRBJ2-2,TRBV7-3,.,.,CASSFFGGELFF,TGTGCCAGCAGCTTTTTCGGCGGGGAGCTGTTTTTT
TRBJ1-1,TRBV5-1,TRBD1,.,CASSPQGQGVRDTEAFF,TGCGCCAGCAGCCCGCAGGGACAGGGGGTAAGGGACACTGAAGCTTTCTTT
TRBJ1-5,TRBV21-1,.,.,CAGGQGVGQPQHF,TGTGCCGGGGGACAGGGAGTTGGTCAGCCCCAGCATTTT